Listed here are 6 T cell receptor beta chains from one sample, sequenced in a study of blood T cell repertoires in COVID-19. Only in-frame clones appear in the TCRdb table, and some are missing; sequencing was by immunoSEQ multiplex PCR. The sample records hundreds of thousands of clones, approximately 90% being singletons. The sequencing input was PBMCs or T cells enriched from blood (not recorded which). All receptors derive from a man in his forties or fifties who had recovered from COVID-19.

This clone appeared a few times. DNA for the CDR3: TGTGCCAGCAGCGAACTAGCGGACTTCTACAATGAGCAGTTCTTC. Translation: CASSELADFYNEQFF. The chain carries TRBV28 and TRBJ2-1, with 8 nucleotides matching TRBD2. Germline CDR1 and CDR2: MDHEN and SYDVKM. This CDR3 region has 15 residues. Trimming removed 6 bases from V and 3 bases from J; junction bases left unmatched: 7.

The V gene is TRBV5-5, the J gene TRBJ1-1; 11 nucleotides line up with TRBD1. J lost 4 bases, V lost 3 bases, and 2 bases had no gene match. Per germline, CDR1 SGHKS and CDR2 YYEKEE (reference sequence). This CDR3 has 14 residues. In nucleotides, the CDR3 is TGTGCCAGCAGCTGGGGGACAGGGGGCACTGAAGCTTTCTTT. Its translation is CASSWGTGGTEAFF.

V and J are TRBV5-1 and TRBJ2-5, with 12 bases that match TRBD2. The germline V gene has CDR1 SGHRS and CDR2 YFSETQ. The CDR3 has 15 residues. J gave up 3 bases and V 3 bases, and 3 bases lay outside the gene matches. The CDR3 loop reads CASSSSGGAEETQYF. The CDR3 nucleotides are TGCGCCAGCAGCTCTAGCGGGGGGGCTGAAGAGACCCAGTACTTC.

The chain joins TRBV5-1 to TRBJ2-1, with D possibly TRBD1 on 6 matching bases. CDR1 is SGHRS, CDR2 YFSETQ, per germline. Trimming left V 7 bases short and J 14 bases short, with 16 bases between. The CDR3 loop spans 11 amino acids. The CDR3 DNA is TGCGCCAGCCGAGGTAGGGACATAGAGTTCTTC. This encodes CASRGRDIEFF.

This chain links TRBV30 with TRBJ1-2; 7 nucleotides agree with TRBD1. CDR1 is GTSNPN and CDR2 is SVGIG in the germline V gene (reference sequence). This CDR3 is 15 amino acids long. Trimming at V came to 3 bases and at J to 2 bases, leaving 9 bases not matched to a gene. The chain's CDR3 is CAWSEGTDYNYGYTF. The CDR3 DNA follows: TGTGCCTGGAGCGAAGGGACAGACTACAACTATGGCTACACCTTC.

The table lists this clone with a count of one. The J gene is TRBJ2-2, the V gene TRBV28; possible D gene TRBD1, 6 bases. Trimming removed 3 bases at V and 6 bases at J, with 20 bases between. Germline-derived CDR1 and CDR2 are MDHEN and SYDVKM. This CDR3 has 17 residues. CDR3 in DNA: TGTGCCAGCAGTTTTCTCGCTCTCAGGGGTACCGCCGGGGAGCTGTTTTTT. Translated: CASSFLALRGTAGELFF.